These 32 T cell receptor beta chains came from one sample sequenced in a study of brain T cells in children with intractable seizures. This table comes from immunoSEQ multiplex PCR, and its TCRdb copy is limited to in-frame clones, with some not included. Found here are tens of thousands of clones, about 90% of them singletons; the top ten hold 24%. The specimen was peripheral blood, collected at surgery. These receptor sequences come from a girl aged 2 to 10 with Rasmussen encephalitis and intractable seizures.

This chain joins TRBV18 and TRBJ1-6; possible D gene TRBD1, 6 bases. This CDR3 is 13 amino acids long. V lost 8 bases, J lost 8 bases, and 13 bases lay in between. Germline V gene lookup returns CDR1 KGHSH and CDR2 LQKENI. CDR3 coding DNA: TGTGCCAGCCGAACGTACAGGGATTCACCCCTCCACTTT. Its protein is CASRTYRDSPLHF.

This clone was picked up one time. The V call is TRBV6-6, the J call TRBJ2-1; no firm D call. V lost 2 bases and J 0 bases, leaving 8 bases between the germline ends. The CDR3 consists of 15 residues. The germline V gene encodes CDR1 MNHNY and CDR2 SVGAGI (reference sequence). CDR3 DNA: TGTGCCAGCAGTTACAAGAGAGGCTCCTACAATGAGCAGTTCTTC. Translation gives CASSYKRGSYNEQFF.

This clone came up once. CDR3 sequence: CAWSVGERNIQYF. CDR3 bases: TGTGCCTGGAGTGTAGGGGAGCGAAACATTCAGTACTTC. This chain uses TRBV30 with TRBJ2-4; tentatively, D is TRBD1 or TRBD2 (5 bases each). This CDR3 is 13 amino acids long. Trimming cost V 0 bases and J 6 bases, with 9 bases left between them. CDR1 GTSNPN and CDR2 SVGIG come from the germline V gene (reference sequence).

V is TRBV5-1 and J is TRBJ2-1; TRBD2 aligns across 8 bases. Trimming at V came to 0 bases and at J to 2 bases, leaving 1 base not matched to a gene. This CDR3 is built from 15 residues. The germline V gene encodes CDR1 SGHRS and CDR2 YFSETQ. In DNA form, the CDR3 reads TGCGCCAGCAGCTTGGAACTAGCGGCCTACAATGAGCAGTTCTTC. This translates into CASSLELAAYNEQFF.

The chain is built from TRBV6-5 and TRBJ2-7; 7 bases are shared with TRBD2. The length of the CDR3 is 14 residues. The J segment lost 1 base and the V segment lost 2 bases, leaving 2 bases of the junction unmatched. Germline-derived CDR1 and CDR2 are MNHEY and SVGAGI. The CDR3 reads CASSYAGESYEQYF. CDR3 bases: TGTGCCAGCAGTTACGCGGGAGAGTCCTACGAGCAGTACTTC.

The chain links TRBV5-1 to TRBJ2-1, with 13 bases that match TRBD2. CDR3 length: 17 amino acids. Losses at the gene ends were 2 bases for V and 10 bases for J; bases not matched to a gene: 12. Looked up from germline, CDR1 is SGHRS and CDR2 is YFSETQ. The CDR3 loop reads CASSFATRTSGSREQFF. CDR3 nucleotides: TGCGCCAGCAGCTTTGCAACTCGGACTAGCGGGAGTCGCGAGCAGTTCTTC.

The chain recombines TRBV6-2 or TRBV6-3 with TRBJ2-2; unclear D gene. This CDR3 spans 13 amino acids. With 1 base removed from V and 8 bases from J, the gap between germline ends came to 8 bases. CDR1 and CDR2 from the germline V gene are MNHEY and SVGEGT. The CDR3 coding sequence is TGTGCCAGCAGTTACTTCAGGCGGGGGGAGCTGTTTTTT. Protein: CASSYFRRGELFF.

J is TRBJ2-3 and V is TRBV11-2; D gene ambiguous. The V gene lost 0 bases and the J gene lost 6 bases, with 4 bases spanning the gap. Germline CDR1 and CDR2: SGHAT and FQNNGV. The CDR3 length is 12 residues. CDR3 sequence (DNA): TGTGCCAGCAGCTTAGATTTGGATACGCAGTATTTT. It codes for CASSLDLDTQYF.

The chain couples TRBV20-1 to TRBJ1-1; no clear D gene. The CDR3 is made up of 10 amino acids. Germline V gene data show CDR1 as DFQATT and CDR2 as SNEGSKA (reference sequence). The germline V and J ends were trimmed by 0 bases and 12 bases, with 8 bases remaining between them. CDR3 sequence reads: CSAREVGTFF. CDR3 nucleotides: TGCAGTGCTAGAGAGGTAGGGACTTTCTTT.

The CDR3 loop is CASSLSPTVQETQYF. Written as DNA, the CDR3 is TGTGCCAGCAGCTTGTCACCTACGGTCCAAGAGACCCAGTACTTC. The rearrangement joins TRBV5-4 to TRBJ2-5; D not resolved. Germline V gene data show CDR1 as SGHNT and CDR2 as YYREEE (reference sequence). Trimming shortened V by 1 base and J by 1 base, and 11 bases separated the two germline ends. The CDR3 length is 15 residues.

This rearrangement joins TRBV28 to TRBJ2-1, with TRBD1 matching over 8 bases. The CDR3 is 18 residues long. With 3 bases clipped from V and 7 bases from J, the junction kept 17 bases outside the gene matches. The germline gives CDR1 MDHEN, CDR2 SYDVKM. CDR3 DNA: TGTGCCAGCAGTTTCTCCACACGGGGGCGCAGGGGGCTAAATGAGCAGTTCTTC. This sequence encodes CASSFSTRGRRGLNEQFF.

V gene TRBV18 combines with J gene TRBJ2-3; D remains unclear. The CDR3 covers 13 residues. Germline CDR1 and CDR2: KGHSH and LQKENI. V lost 1 base, J lost 4 bases, and 6 bases lay in between. CDR3 protein: CASSPRRADTQYF. The CDR3 DNA is TGTGCCAGCTCACCACGTCGGGCAGATACGCAGTATTTT.

The chain carries TRBV6-1 and TRBJ1-1, with a possible D match to TRBD1 (6 bases). CDR1 is MNHNS, CDR2 SASEGT, per germline. Trimming took off 2 bases at V and 5 bases at J, with 18 bases between the two ends. The CDR3 totals 16 residues. The CDR3 protein is CASSESLWGASTEAFF. The DNA of the CDR3 is TGTGCCAGCAGTGAATCGTTGTGGGGGGCGAGTACTGAAGCTTTCTTT.

This chain connects TRBV18 to TRBJ1-4; D unclear. Per germline, CDR1 KGHSH and CDR2 LQKENI. This CDR3 is built from 18 residues. The V gene lost 0 bases and the J gene lost 5 bases, with 19 bases spanning the gap. The CDR3 DNA reads TGTGCCAGCTCACCACCGTGGGCCTCACTGCAGCCGAATGAAAAACTGTTTTTT. As protein: CASSPPWASLQPNEKLFF. Supplemented by reference TRBV18 and TRBJ1-4, the full variable domain reads NAGVMQNPRHLVRRRGQEARLRCSPMKGHSHVYWYRQLPEEGLKFMVYLQKENIIDESGMPKERFSAEFPKEGPSILRIQQVVRGDSAAYFCASSPPWASLQPNEKLFFGSGTQLSVL.

V and J are TRBV18 and TRBJ1-1, with 7 bases matching TRBD1. J gave up 9 bases and V 5 bases, and 3 bases lay outside the gene matches. CDR1 and CDR2 (germline): KGHSH, LQKENI. This CDR3 contains 11 residues. Written as DNA, the CDR3 is TGTGCCAGCTCAGAGGGGGCGCAAGCTTTCTTT. Protein: CASSEGAQAFF.

The chain has TRBV5-4 and TRBJ1-6, with 9 bases identical to TRBD1. CDR3 size: 15 residues. V trimming: 3 bases; J trimming: 7 bases; junction bases outside the gene matches: 5. Germline-derived CDR1 and CDR2 are SGHNT and YYREEE (reference sequence). In DNA form, the CDR3 reads TGTGCCAGCAGCTGGCCCGGGACAGGGAATTCACCCCTCCACTTT. The encoded protein is CASSWPGTGNSPLHF.

V is TRBV27 and J is TRBJ2-2; tentative D call: TRBD2 (5 bases). With 1 base removed from V and 7 bases from J, the gap between germline ends came to 10 bases. The CDR3 length is 14 residues. CDR1 is MNHEY, CDR2 SMNVEV, per germline (reference sequence). This CDR3 is CASSLWSAVGELFF. The CDR3 region has the DNA TGTGCCAGCAGTTTATGGTCAGCGGTCGGGGAGCTGTTTTTT.

The chain employs TRBV3-1 (or the pseudogene TRBV3-2) and TRBJ2-7; no firm D call. Trimming left V 0 bases short and J 4 bases short, with 1 base between. Per the germline V gene, CDR1 is LGHDT and CDR2 is YNNKEL (reference sequence). This CDR3 spans 11 amino acids. The CDR3 spells CASSQEYEQYF. The CDR3 region has the DNA TGTGCCAGCAGCCAAGAGTACGAGCAGTACTTC.

The chain is built from TRBV24-1 and TRBJ2-1; TRBD2 aligns across 9 bases. V trimming: 3 bases; J trimming: 8 bases; junction bases outside the gene matches: 4. Germline values: CDR1 KGHDR, CDR2 SFDVKD. CDR3 length: 14 amino acids. CDR3 DNA sequence: TGTGCCACCAGTGATCATAGCGGGAGCCATGAGCAGTTCTTC. Translation: CATSDHSGSHEQFF.

The chain combines TRBV28 with TRBJ2-7, with 13 nucleotides matching TRBD2. This CDR3 is built from 17 residues. Trimming removed 3 bases from V and 6 bases from J; junction bases left unmatched: 11. Germline assignment: CDR1 MDHEN and CDR2 SYDVKM. The CDR3: CASSFLTSGGRPVEQYF. The DNA of the CDR3 is TGTGCCAGCAGTTTTCTGACTAGCGGGGGGCGGCCCGTCGAGCAGTACTTC.

The chain recombines TRBV29-1 with TRBJ2-3, with D possibly called TRBD1 or TRBD2 (5 bases each). Germline V lookup: CDR1 SQVTM, CDR2 ANQGSEA. The V end lost 4 bases, the J end lost 2 bases, and 13 bases lay between the germline ends. The CDR3 has 14 amino acids. The CDR3: CSVVGRTSTDTQYF. The CDR3 nucleotides are TGCAGCGTTGTGGGACGAACGTCCACAGATACGCAGTATTTT.

The rearrangement links TRBV10-1 to TRBJ1-1; D is unclear. CDR1 and CDR2 from the germline V gene are WNHNN and SYGVQD (reference sequence). V was pared by 6 bases and J by 0 bases, with 8 bases between. The CDR3 is 13 residues long. The CDR3 DNA reads as TGCGCCAGCAGCCACTCCGTGAACACTGAAGCTTTCTTT. This encodes CASSHSVNTEAFF.

V is TRBV30 and J is TRBJ2-7, with TRBD1 identical over 9 bases. Germline loops: CDR1 GTSNPN, CDR2 SVGIG (reference sequence). There are 14 residues in the CDR3. The V gene end was trimmed by 3 bases and the J gene end by 1 base; junction bases not matched to a gene: 4. As DNA, the CDR3 is TGTGCCTGGAGAACAGGGGGCTCGTCCTACGAGCAGTACTTC. Its protein product is CAWRTGGSSYEQYF.

V usage is TRBV7-8 and J usage is TRBJ1-3, with a tentative D call TRBD1 (5 bases). V was cut by 5 bases and J by 2 bases, with 10 bases left in between. CDR3 length: 14 amino acids. The V gene's germline CDR1 is SGHVS and CDR2 FQNEAQ. The CDR3: CASSTWTPGNTIYF. The CDR3, as DNA: TGTGCCAGCAGCACCTGGACACCTGGAAACACCATATATTTT.

The chain links TRBV19 to TRBJ1-6; 9 bases match TRBD1. This CDR3 region has 15 residues. J gave up 8 bases and V 2 bases, and 4 bases lay outside the gene matches. Germline V lookup: CDR1 LNHDA, CDR2 SQIVND (reference sequence). For the CDR3, the DNA is TGTGCCAGTAGTATAAGTAGGACAGGGGATTCACCCCTCCACTTT. Residues: CASSISRTGDSPLHF. The full variable domain, completed using reference TRBV19 and TRBJ1-6, is DGGITQSPKYLFRKEGQNVTLSCEQNLNHDAMYWYRQDPGQGLRLIYYSQIVNDFQKGDIAEGYSVSREKKESFPLTVTSAQKNPTAFYLCASSISRTGDSPLHFGNGTRLTVT.

The chain recombines TRBV3-1 (or the pseudogene TRBV3-2) with TRBJ2-1; either TRBD1 or TRBD2 may supply D (6 bases each). CDR3 length equals 14 residues. Germline V CDR1 and CDR2: LGHDT, YNNKEL (reference sequence). Trimming took 4 bases from V and 4 from J, leaving 11 bases between them. In DNA form, the CDR3 reads TGTGCCAGCAGCCGGATAGGGGGGTACAATGAGCAGTTCTTC. Residues: CASSRIGGYNEQFF.

The rearrangement joins TRBV5-6 to TRBJ1-1; TRBD1 matches at 7 bases. The germline V gene has CDR1 SGHDT and CDR2 YYEEEE. Trimming at V came to 3 bases and at J to 0 bases, leaving 5 bases not matched to a gene. This CDR3 contains 15 residues. The CDR3 region has the DNA TGTGCCAGCAGCTCTACCAGGGGGATGAACACTGAAGCTTTCTTT. The encoded protein is CASSSTRGMNTEAFF.

The CDR3 region has the DNA TGTGCCTGGTTCTTCCCCGGCGCACTAGGGTCTGAAGCTTTCTTT. Its protein is CAWFFPGALGSEAFF. J is TRBJ1-1 and V is TRBV30; no clear D gene. CDR1 GTSNPN and CDR2 SVGIG come from the germline V gene (reference sequence). Trimming left V 5 bases short and J 6 bases short, with 22 bases between. The length of the CDR3 is 15 residues.

This sequence joins TRBV4-2 and TRBJ1-1, with a weak D call TRBD1 (5 bases). V lost 4 bases and J 4 bases, leaving 19 bases between the germline ends. This CDR3 has 16 amino acids. Per germline, CDR1 LGHNA and CDR2 YNFKEQ. For the CDR3, the DNA is TGTGCCAGCAGCCCATCGATTGGAGGGGAACCCACTGAAGCTTTCTTT. Its protein is CASSPSIGGEPTEAFF.

V is TRBV3-1 (or the pseudogene TRBV3-2) and J is TRBJ1-1, with a tentative D call TRBD1 (5 bases). Trimming pared 8 bases from V and 1 base from J, leaving 14 bases between. Germline V CDR1 and CDR2: LGHDT, YNNKEL (reference sequence). This CDR3 spans 14 amino acids. The CDR3 region is CASHGGGANTEAFF. In nucleotides, the CDR3 is TGTGCCAGCCATGGGGGAGGGGCGAACACTGAAGCTTTCTTT.

The chain couples TRBV19 to TRBJ1-6, with a tentative D call TRBD1 (5 bases). CDR1 is LNHDA and CDR2 is SQIVND in the germline V gene (reference sequence). Trimming took off 9 bases at V and 6 bases at J, with 12 bases between the two ends. This CDR3 has 13 residues. CDR3 bases: TGTGCCAGCCGGGGACCTTCTAATTCACCCCTCCACTTT. Its protein is CASRGPSNSPLHF.

The chain couples TRBV7-9 to TRBJ2-7, with no clear D. Germline V gene data show CDR1 as SEHNR and CDR2 as FQNEAQ (reference sequence). The CDR3 has 13 residues. V lost 0 bases and J lost 4, with 7 bases in between. CDR3 protein: CASSLAGGYEQYF. The CDR3 nucleotides read TGTGCCAGCAGCTTAGCCGGTGGGTACGAGCAGTACTTC.